This is a list of T cell receptor beta chains from one sample in a study of graft-versus-host responses after intestinal transplantation. These TCRs' antigens remain unknown. TCRdb's table, derived via immunoSEQ multiplex PCR, lists solely in-frame clones and lacks some. The sample has tens of thousands of clones; about 88% are singletons. The specimen comprised unstimulated CD4+ T cells sorted from spleen or lymph node cells, sampled before intestinal transplant. The receptors derive from a human donor who received an intestinal transplant. Each CDR3 is given with its conserved first and last residue. D genes are given only for firm matches. Some rows mark clone size as missing; the rest say once, few, many or name a class of expanded clone.

clone size: -; V gene: TRBV5-1; J gene: TRBJ2-2; D gene: TRBD1; CDR3 DNA: TGCGCCAGCAGCTTGGCCGGGGACAGGGGAACCGGGGAGCTGTTTTTT; CDR3 protein: CASSLAGDRGTGELFF
clone size: -; V gene: TRBV2; J gene: TRBJ2-2; D gene: -; CDR3 DNA: TGTGCCAGCAGTATGACCAGGGGCGGGGAGCTGTTTTTT; CDR3 protein: CASSMTRGGELFF
clone size: -; V gene: TRBV6-1; J gene: TRBJ1-3; D gene: -; CDR3 DNA: TGTGCCAGCAGGGCTAGCTCCTCTGGAAACACCATATATTTT; CDR3 protein: CASRASSSGNTIYF
clone size: -; V gene: TRBV7-3; J gene: TRBJ1-2; D gene: -; CDR3 DNA: TGTGCCAGCAGCAAAGGCCTCGGGGACACGTCTAGGGGCTACACCTTC; CDR3 protein: CASSKGLGDTSRGYTF
clone size: -; V gene: TRBV11-1; J gene: TRBJ2-5; D gene: -; CDR3 DNA: TGTGCCAGCAGCCCGGACCCATCCGGAGGGGAGACCCAGTACTTC; CDR3 protein: CASSPDPSGGETQYF
clone size: -; V gene: TRBV6-5; J gene: TRBJ2-5; D gene: -; CDR3 DNA: TGTGCCAGCAGTTACTCACTAGAGACCCAGTACTTC; CDR3 protein: CASSYSLETQYF
clone size: -; V gene: TRBV2; J gene: TRBJ2-7; D gene: -; CDR3 DNA: TGTGCCAGCCATACCGGGACATCTACCTACGAGCAGTACTTC; CDR3 protein: CASHTGTSTYEQYF
clone size: -; V gene: TRBV4-1; J gene: TRBJ1-2; D gene: -; CDR3 DNA: TGCGCCAGCAGCCAAGAGTTGTGGTCCTCGGACAAATGGTATGGCTACACCTTC; CDR3 protein: CASSQELWSSDKWYGYTF
clone size: -; V gene: TRBV6-5; J gene: TRBJ2-4; D gene: -; CDR3 DNA: TGTGCCAGCAGTGAGGTAGCCAAAAACATTCAGTACTTC; CDR3 protein: CASSEVAKNIQYF
clone size: -; V gene: TRBV6-1; J gene: TRBJ2-7; D gene: -; CDR3 DNA: TGTGCCAGCAGTTCCCGCTTACTAGGTACCTACGAGCAGTACTTC; CDR3 protein: CASSSRLLGTYEQYF
clone size: -; V gene: TRBV2; J gene: TRBJ2-7; D gene: TRBD2; CDR3 DNA: TGTGCCAGCAGTGAAGACGCAGCGGGGGGGTACGAGCAGTACTTC; CDR3 protein: CASSEDAAGGYEQYF
clone size: -; V gene: TRBV9; J gene: TRBJ2-1; D gene: -; CDR3 DNA: TGTGCCAGCAGTGCGCAGCGGTTCAGGAGTGAGCAGTTCTTC; CDR3 protein: CASSAQRFRSEQFF
clone size: -; V gene: TRBV5-4; J gene: TRBJ1-2; D gene: -; CDR3 DNA: TGTGCCAGCAGCTTGATTGACAGCCCCTTTTATGGCTACACCTTC; CDR3 protein: CASSLIDSPFYGYTF
clone size: -; V gene: TRBV6-1; J gene: TRBJ1-2; D gene: -; CDR3 DNA: TGTGCCAGCAGTGAATTCAGAGGGTCTTACGATGGCTACACCTTC; CDR3 protein: CASSEFRGSYDGYTF
clone size: -; V gene: TRBV2; J gene: TRBJ2-5; D gene: TRBD2; CDR3 DNA: TGTGCCAGCAAGTGGGGAAGAACCGGGACTAGCGGGCAAGAGACCCAGTACTTC; CDR3 protein: CASKWGRTGTSGQETQYF
clone size: -; V gene: TRBV2; J gene: TRBJ2-5; D gene: -; CDR3 DNA: TGTGCCAGCTCGACTAGTATAGAGACCCAGTACTTC; CDR3 protein: CASSTSIETQYF
clone size: -; V gene: TRBV9; J gene: TRBJ2-5; D gene: -; CDR3 DNA: TGTGCCAGCAGCGTTGGCGGCCTTGGGGGGGAGACCCAGTACTTC; CDR3 protein: CASSVGGLGGETQYF
clone size: once; V gene: TRBV28; J gene: TRBJ1-1; D gene: -; CDR3 DNA: TGTGCCAGCAGTACAGGGTTTTGGACTGAAGCTTTCTTT; CDR3 protein: CASSTGFWTEAFF
clone size: -; V gene: TRBV28; J gene: TRBJ2-3; D gene: -; CDR3 DNA: TGTGCCAGCAGTCTCCAGGGGCGGCCAGATACGCAGTATTTT; CDR3 protein: CASSLQGRPDTQYF
clone size: -; V gene: TRBV2; J gene: TRBJ2-3; D gene: -; CDR3 DNA: TGTGCCAGTACGATGAGGGATACGCAGTATTTT; CDR3 protein: CASTMRDTQYF
clone size: -; V gene: TRBV6-1; J gene: TRBJ2-4; D gene: -; CDR3 DNA: TGTGCCAGCAGTGGGAGAGTAGGGGGTCCAAGGCACAAAAACATTCAGTACTTC; CDR3 protein: CASSGRVGGPRHKNIQYF
clone size: -; V gene: TRBV19; J gene: TRBJ1-5; D gene: -; CDR3 DNA: TGTGCCAGTAGTATTGGAGGGAGCGCTCAGCCCCAGCATTTT; CDR3 protein: CASSIGGSAQPQHF
clone size: -; V gene: TRBV25-1; J gene: TRBJ2-7; D gene: TRBD2; CDR3 DNA: TGTGCCAGCAGCCCCTGGGGGGGGGTTGGCTCCTACGAGCAGTACTTC; CDR3 protein: CASSPWGGVGSYEQYF
clone size: -; V gene: TRBV6-6; J gene: TRBJ1-1; D gene: TRBD1; CDR3 DNA: TGTCCTGACAGGGGGCGCTGGGACACTGAAGCTTTCTTT; CDR3 protein: CPDRGRWDTEAFF
clone size: -; V gene: TRBV2; J gene: TRBJ1-2; D gene: -; CDR3 DNA: TGTGCCAGCAGCGCGAGGGCTGACTATGGCTACACCTTC; CDR3 protein: CASSARADYGYTF
clone size: once; V gene: TRBV27; J gene: TRBJ2-7; D gene: TRBD1; CDR3 DNA: TGTGCCAGCAGACAGGGGTGGGCCTCCTACGAGCAGTACTTC; CDR3 protein: CASRQGWASYEQYF
clone size: once; V gene: TRBV5-1; J gene: TRBJ2-5; D gene: -; CDR3 DNA: TGCGCCAGCAGCTTGGGACAGCTCCAAGAGACCCAGTACTTC; CDR3 protein: CASSLGQLQETQYF
clone size: -; V gene: TRBV21-1; J gene: TRBJ1-6; D gene: -; CDR3 DNA: TGTGCCAGCAGCCGAGAGGGCAAGGACAGGGAGGAGACTAATTCACCCCTCCACTTT; CDR3 protein: CASSREGKDREETNSPLHF
clone size: few; V gene: TRBV29-1; J gene: TRBJ2-3; D gene: TRBD2; CDR3 DNA: TGCAGCGTTCGGCATAGCGGGAGCACAGATACGCAGTATTTT; CDR3 protein: CSVRHSGSTDTQYF
clone size: -; V gene: TRBV5-1; J gene: TRBJ2-1; D gene: TRBD1; CDR3 DNA: TGCGCCAGCAGTGCCGGGACAGGGGCCTACAATGAGCAGTTCTTC; CDR3 protein: CASSAGTGAYNEQFF
clone size: -; V gene: TRBV27; J gene: TRBJ1-1; D gene: -; CDR3 DNA: TGTGCCAGCAGTCGCCGGGGGAACACTGAAGCTTTCTTT; CDR3 protein: CASSRRGNTEAFF
clone size: -; V gene: TRBV27; J gene: TRBJ2-2; D gene: -; CDR3 DNA: TGTGCCAGCAGTTTAGTAGCCGGGGAGCTGTTTTTT; CDR3 protein: CASSLVAGELFF
clone size: -; V gene: TRBV13; J gene: TRBJ1-5; D gene: -; CDR3 DNA: TGTGCCAGCAGCAACTCAGGCGGGCAGCCCCAGCATTTT; CDR3 protein: CASSNSGGQPQHF
clone size: -; V gene: TRBV5-8; J gene: TRBJ2-7; D gene: -; CDR3 DNA: TGTGCCAGCAGCTCGAGGGACGAGCAGTACTTC; CDR3 protein: CASSSRDEQYF
clone size: -; V gene: TRBV10-3; J gene: TRBJ1-4; D gene: TRBD1; CDR3 DNA: TGTGCCACCCGAACAGGACAGGGAAATAAGAACGAAAAACTGTTTTTT; CDR3 protein: CATRTGQGNKNEKLFF
clone size: -; V gene: TRBV27; J gene: TRBJ1-6; D gene: TRBD1; CDR3 DNA: TGTGCCAGCGGGGGTGACAGGGATTCACCCCTCCACTTT; CDR3 protein: CASGGDRDSPLHF
clone size: -; V gene: TRBV29-1; J gene: TRBJ1-2; D gene: -; CDR3 DNA: TGCAGCGTTGGGGGGGGCCCTTCCTATGGCTACACCTTC; CDR3 protein: CSVGGGPSYGYTF
clone size: -; V gene: TRBV18; J gene: TRBJ2-7; D gene: -; CDR3 DNA: TGTGCCAGCTCACTCGACTTAACCTACGAGCAGTACTTC; CDR3 protein: CASSLDLTYEQYF
clone size: -; V gene: TRBV4-1; J gene: TRBJ1-2; D gene: -; CDR3 DNA: TGCGCCAGCAGCCCCCACCCCCTGGACAGTACGTATGGCTACACCTTC; CDR3 protein: CASSPHPLDSTYGYTF
clone size: -; V gene: TRBV27; J gene: TRBJ2-7; D gene: TRBD1; CDR3 DNA: TGTGCCAGCAGACCGGGACAGGGTAGTTCCGAGCAGTACTTC; CDR3 protein: CASRPGQGSSEQYF
clone size: -; V gene: TRBV19; J gene: TRBJ1-5; D gene: -; CDR3 DNA: TGTGCCAGTACTCTTCAGGGTGTACTTAGCAATCAGCCCCAGCATTTT; CDR3 protein: CASTLQGVLSNQPQHF
clone size: -; V gene: TRBV9; J gene: TRBJ2-5; D gene: TRBD1; CDR3 DNA: TGTGCCAGCAGTGGGGGGACAGGGGGAGAGACCCAGTACTTC; CDR3 protein: CASSGGTGGETQYF
clone size: -; V gene: TRBV27; J gene: TRBJ1-2; D gene: TRBD1; CDR3 DNA: TGTGCCAGCAGTTTATCAAGGGGGCCGGGTGGCTACACCTTC; CDR3 protein: CASSLSRGPGGYTF
clone size: -; V gene: TRBV6-1; J gene: TRBJ2-5; D gene: -; CDR3 DNA: TGTGCCAGCAGTGCATCTCCGACAGTGGGATTTAAAGAGACCCAGTACTTC; CDR3 protein: CASSASPTVGFKETQYF
clone size: -; V gene: TRBV10-3; J gene: TRBJ2-5; D gene: TRBD2; CDR3 DNA: TGTGCCATCAGTGGGAGGGGACTAGCGGGAGTGGAGACCCAGTACTTC; CDR3 protein: CAISGRGLAGVETQYF
clone size: -; V gene: TRBV19; J gene: TRBJ1-5; D gene: -; CDR3 DNA: TGTGCCAGTAGTATGGCCAGACAGATTAGCAATCAGCCCCAGCATTTT; CDR3 protein: CASSMARQISNQPQHF
clone size: -; V gene: TRBV6-5; J gene: TRBJ2-1; D gene: TRBD1; CDR3 DNA: TGTGCCAGCAGTTACTCCCCGGGACAGACTTACAATGAGCAGTTCTTC; CDR3 protein: CASSYSPGQTYNEQFF
clone size: -; V gene: TRBV5-4; J gene: TRBJ2-1; D gene: TRBD2; CDR3 DNA: TGTGCCAGCAGCTGGGCTAGCGGGACCTACAATGAGCAGTTCTTC; CDR3 protein: CASSWASGTYNEQFF
clone size: -; V gene: TRBV7-9; J gene: TRBJ1-2; D gene: -; CDR3 DNA: TGTGCCAGCAGCTTAACGCAGGGTTCTGATGGCTACACCTTC; CDR3 protein: CASSLTQGSDGYTF
clone size: -; V gene: TRBV28; J gene: TRBJ2-6; D gene: -; CDR3 DNA: TGTGCCAGCAGTTTATCGGGCTCTGGGGCCAACGTCCTGACTTTC; CDR3 protein: CASSLSGSGANVLTF
clone size: -; V gene: TRBV5-4; J gene: TRBJ1-2; D gene: -; CDR3 DNA: TGTGCCAGCAGCTTGGGGCAAGCTAACTATGGCTACACCTTC; CDR3 protein: CASSLGQANYGYTF
clone size: -; V gene: TRBV10-1; J gene: TRBJ1-1; D gene: -; CDR3 DNA: TGCGCCAGCAGTCGACAGGTAAACACTGAAGCTTTCTTT; CDR3 protein: CASSRQVNTEAFF
clone size: -; V gene: TRBV6-5; J gene: TRBJ1-1; D gene: -; CDR3 DNA: TGTGCCAGCAGTTACCTCGGGACTGAAGCTTTCTTT; CDR3 protein: CASSYLGTEAFF
clone size: -; V gene: TRBV7-9; J gene: TRBJ2-3; D gene: TRBD2; CDR3 DNA: TGTGCCAGCAGCTCTAGGACTAGCGGACTCACAGATACGCAGTATTTT; CDR3 protein: CASSSRTSGLTDTQYF
clone size: -; V gene: TRBV4-1; J gene: TRBJ2-1; D gene: TRBD2; CDR3 DNA: TGCGCCAGCAGCCACCCCCCGGGACTAGCGGGACCAACTAGCTCCTACAATGAGCAGTTCTTC; CDR3 protein: CASSHPPGLAGPTSSYNEQFF
clone size: -; V gene: TRBV19; J gene: TRBJ1-2; D gene: -; CDR3 DNA: TGTGCCAGTAGTATAGATTGGGCCAGGTCAAATCGTCATGGCTACACCTTC; CDR3 protein: CASSIDWARSNRHGYTF
clone size: -; V gene: TRBV5-1; J gene: TRBJ2-2; D gene: -; CDR3 DNA: TGCGCCAGCAGCTATCAGGGTTCCGGGGAGCTGTTTTTT; CDR3 protein: CASSYQGSGELFF